The clone carrying this T cell receptor (beta chain) has a handful of counts. These data come from a study of regulatory T cells in long-lasting Graves disease. Regarding time point: newly diagnosed GD, antithyroid drugs for less than 3 months. PBMC RNA was the source of the TCR library. CDR3-region Arm-PCR and iRepertoire HTBI primers produced the TCR beta libraries. Original methodology: Across the samples, identification revealed around 65 TRBV and around 14 TRBJ segments. In TCRdb, the multiplex PCR reads were re-called with MiXCR into one record per CDR3 protein. TCRdb, not the authors, supplied the V and J calls. The table lists hundreds of thousands of distinct CDR3 sequences, around 17% of them singletons. The junction had 6 bases not matched to a gene; V was cut back by 5 bases and J by 11 bases. There are 15 residues in the CDR3. The germline V gene encodes CDR1 KGHDR and CDR2 SFDVKD. These data were also reused for a study on T cells in Graves' hyperthyroidism and ophthalmopathy. That paper adds: Blood also held most thyroid clonotypes expanded beyond 0.001.

The chain links TRBV24-1 to TRBJ2-1, with 15 bases that match TRBD2. This receptor was identified in a woman aged 25 to 39 with Graves disease. Source: peripheral blood mononuclear cells (PBMCs), taken at new diagnosis, from a patient treated with antithyroid drugs. CDR3: CATSGGTSGRMKQFF. The CDR3 bases are TGTGCCACCAGTGGCGGGACTAGCGGGAGGATGAAGCAGTTCTTC.